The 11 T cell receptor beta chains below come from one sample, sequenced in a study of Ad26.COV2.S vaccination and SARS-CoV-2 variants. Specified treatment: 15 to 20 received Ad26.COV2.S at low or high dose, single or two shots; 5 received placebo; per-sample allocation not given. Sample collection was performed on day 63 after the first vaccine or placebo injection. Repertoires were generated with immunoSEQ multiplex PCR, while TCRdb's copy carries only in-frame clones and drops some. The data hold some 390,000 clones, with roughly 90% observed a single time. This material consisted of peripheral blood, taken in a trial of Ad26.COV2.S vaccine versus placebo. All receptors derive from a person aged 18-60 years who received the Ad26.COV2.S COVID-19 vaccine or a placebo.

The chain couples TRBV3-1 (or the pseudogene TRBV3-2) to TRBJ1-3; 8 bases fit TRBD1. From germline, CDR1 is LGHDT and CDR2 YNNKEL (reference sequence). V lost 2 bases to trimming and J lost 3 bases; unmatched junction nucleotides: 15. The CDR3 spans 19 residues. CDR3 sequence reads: CASSQSGQGRGRFGNTIYF. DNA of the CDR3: TGTGCCAGCAGCCAATCTGGACAGGGACGAGGGAGGTTTGGAAACACCATATATTTT.

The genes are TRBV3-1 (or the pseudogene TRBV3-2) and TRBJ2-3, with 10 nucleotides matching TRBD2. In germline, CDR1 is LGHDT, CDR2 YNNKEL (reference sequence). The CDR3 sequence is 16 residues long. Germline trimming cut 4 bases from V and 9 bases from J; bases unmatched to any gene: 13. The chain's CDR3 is CASSPTGAGGPGTQYF. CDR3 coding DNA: TGTGCCAGCAGCCCCACGGGAGCGGGAGGGCCGGGAACGCAGTATTTT.

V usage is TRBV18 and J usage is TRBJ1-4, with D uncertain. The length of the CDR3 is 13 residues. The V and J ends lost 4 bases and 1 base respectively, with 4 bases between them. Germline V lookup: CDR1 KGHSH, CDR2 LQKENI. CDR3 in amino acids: CASSRGTNEKLFF. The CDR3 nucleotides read TGTGCCAGCTCACGAGGAACTAATGAAAAACTGTTTTTT.

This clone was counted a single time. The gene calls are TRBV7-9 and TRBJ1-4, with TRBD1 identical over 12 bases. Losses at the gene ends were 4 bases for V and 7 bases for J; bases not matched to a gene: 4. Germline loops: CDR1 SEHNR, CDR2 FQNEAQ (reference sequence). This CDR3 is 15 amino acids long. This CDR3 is CASSSGTGGFEKLFF. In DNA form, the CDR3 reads TGTGCCAGCAGCTCCGGGACAGGGGGCTTTGAAAAACTGTTTTTT.

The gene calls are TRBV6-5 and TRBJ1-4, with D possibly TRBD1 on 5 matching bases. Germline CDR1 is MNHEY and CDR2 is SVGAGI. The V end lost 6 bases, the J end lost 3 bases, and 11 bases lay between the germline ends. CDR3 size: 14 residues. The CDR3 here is CASRRGAPNEKLFF. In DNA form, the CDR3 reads TGTGCCAGCAGGAGGGGCGCACCTAATGAAAAACTGTTTTTT.

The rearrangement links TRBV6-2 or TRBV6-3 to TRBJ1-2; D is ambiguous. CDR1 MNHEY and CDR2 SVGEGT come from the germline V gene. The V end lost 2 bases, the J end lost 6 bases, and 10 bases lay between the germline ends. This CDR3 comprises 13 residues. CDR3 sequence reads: CASSYGLLNGYTF. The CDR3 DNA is TGTGCCAGCAGTTACGGGCTGCTTAATGGCTACACCTTC.

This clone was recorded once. The CDR3 protein is CASPAETGEASNQPQHF. CDR3 bases: TGTGCCAGCCCAGCAGAGACAGGGGAAGCTAGCAATCAGCCCCAGCATTTT. The chain joins TRBV7-9 to TRBJ1-5; 8 bases match TRBD1. The V segment lost 8 bases and the J segment 0 bases; nucleotides outside the gene matches: 12. The CDR3 is 17 amino acids. Germline-derived CDR1 and CDR2 are SEHNR and FQNEAQ (reference sequence).

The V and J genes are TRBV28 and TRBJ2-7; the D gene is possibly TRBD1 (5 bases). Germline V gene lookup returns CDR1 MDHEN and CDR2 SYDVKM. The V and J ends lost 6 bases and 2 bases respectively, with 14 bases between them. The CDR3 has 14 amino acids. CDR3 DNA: TGTGCCAGCAGCCACAGGCAGGGCCCCTACGAGCAGTACTTC. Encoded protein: CASSHRQGPYEQYF.

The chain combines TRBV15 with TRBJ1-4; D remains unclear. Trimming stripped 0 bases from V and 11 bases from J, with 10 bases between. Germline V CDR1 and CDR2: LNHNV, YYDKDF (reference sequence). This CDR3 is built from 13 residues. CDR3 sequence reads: CATSREPAGKLFF. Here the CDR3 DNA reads TGTGCCACCAGCAGAGAGCCCGCAGGTAAACTGTTTTTT.

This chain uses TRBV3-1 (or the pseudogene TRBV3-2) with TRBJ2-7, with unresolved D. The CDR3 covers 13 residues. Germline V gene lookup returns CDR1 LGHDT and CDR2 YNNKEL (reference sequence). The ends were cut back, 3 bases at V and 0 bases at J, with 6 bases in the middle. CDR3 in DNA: TGTGCCAGCAGCCAGGGCAGCTCCTACGAGCAGTACTTC. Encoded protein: CASSQGSSYEQYF.

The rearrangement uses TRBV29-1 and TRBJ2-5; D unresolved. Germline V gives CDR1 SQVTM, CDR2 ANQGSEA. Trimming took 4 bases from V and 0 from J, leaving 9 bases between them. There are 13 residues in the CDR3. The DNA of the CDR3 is TGCAGCGTTGCGACTTCGTACCAAGAGACCCAGTACTTC. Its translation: CSVATSYQETQYF.